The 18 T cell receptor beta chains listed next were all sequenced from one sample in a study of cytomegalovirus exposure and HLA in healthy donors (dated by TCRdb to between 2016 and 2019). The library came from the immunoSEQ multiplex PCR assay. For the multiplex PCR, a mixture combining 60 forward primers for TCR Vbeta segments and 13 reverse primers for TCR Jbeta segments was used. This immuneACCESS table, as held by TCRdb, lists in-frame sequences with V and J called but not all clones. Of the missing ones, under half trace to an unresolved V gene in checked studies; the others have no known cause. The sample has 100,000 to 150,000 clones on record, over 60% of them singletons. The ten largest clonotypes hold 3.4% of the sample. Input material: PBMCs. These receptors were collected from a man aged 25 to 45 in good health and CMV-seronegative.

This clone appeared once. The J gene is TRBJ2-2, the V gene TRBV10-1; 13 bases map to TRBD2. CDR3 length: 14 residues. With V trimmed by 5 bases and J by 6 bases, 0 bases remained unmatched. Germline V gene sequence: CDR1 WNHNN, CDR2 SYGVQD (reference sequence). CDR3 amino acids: CASSTSGRAGELFF. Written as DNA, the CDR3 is TGCGCCAGCAGTACTAGCGGGAGGGCCGGGGAGCTGTTTTTT.

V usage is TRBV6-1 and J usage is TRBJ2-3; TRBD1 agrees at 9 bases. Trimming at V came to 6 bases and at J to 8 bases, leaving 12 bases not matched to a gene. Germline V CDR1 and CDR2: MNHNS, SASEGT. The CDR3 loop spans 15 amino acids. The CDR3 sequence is CASRGTGRGAGTQYF. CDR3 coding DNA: TGTGCCAGCAGAGGGACAGGGAGAGGGGCCGGTACGCAGTATTTT.

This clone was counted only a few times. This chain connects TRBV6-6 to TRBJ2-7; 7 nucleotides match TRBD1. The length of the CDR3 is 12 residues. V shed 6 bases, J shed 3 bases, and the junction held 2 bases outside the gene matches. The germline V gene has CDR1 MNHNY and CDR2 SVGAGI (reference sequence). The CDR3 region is CASSRDSYEQYF. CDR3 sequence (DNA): TGTGCCAGCAGCCGGGACAGCTACGAGCAGTACTTC.

In DNA form, the CDR3 reads TGTGCCAGCAGCTTCCGACAGACCTTAAGCACAGATACGCAGTATTTT. This codes for CASSFRQTLSTDTQYF. V usage is TRBV7-2 and J usage is TRBJ2-3; D is perhaps TRBD1 (5 bases). This CDR3 has 16 residues. The V and J ends lost 3 bases and 0 bases respectively, with 13 bases between them. Germline V gene sequence: CDR1 SGHTA, CDR2 FQGNSA.

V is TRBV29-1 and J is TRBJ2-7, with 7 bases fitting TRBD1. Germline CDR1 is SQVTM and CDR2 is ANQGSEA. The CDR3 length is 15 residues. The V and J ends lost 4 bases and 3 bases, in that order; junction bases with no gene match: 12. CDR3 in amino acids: CSVGARQGLGYEQYF. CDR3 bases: TGCAGCGTTGGAGCCAGACAGGGATTGGGCTACGAGCAGTACTTC.

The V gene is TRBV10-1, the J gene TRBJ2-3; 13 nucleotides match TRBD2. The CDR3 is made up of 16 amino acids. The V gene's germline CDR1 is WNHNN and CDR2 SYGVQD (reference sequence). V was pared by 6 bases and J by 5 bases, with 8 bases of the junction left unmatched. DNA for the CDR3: TGCGCCAGCAGCGGAACTAGCGGGAGGGTTGGAGATACGCAGTATTTT. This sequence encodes CASSGTSGRVGDTQYF.

CDR3 loop: CASSLGAGELFF. For the CDR3, the DNA is TGCGCCAGCAGCTTGGGAGCCGGGGAGCTGTTTTTT. V gene TRBV5-1 combines with J gene TRBJ2-2, with D unresolved. Germline-derived CDR1 and CDR2 are SGHRS and YFSETQ. The CDR3 contains 12 residues. Between the trimmed V and J ends, which lost 0 bases and 6 bases, there was a span of 3 bases. Together with reference TRBV5-1 and TRBJ2-2, the CDR3 gives the full variable domain: KAGVTQTPRYLIKTRGQQVTLSCSPISGHRSVSWYQQTPGQGLQFLFEYFSETQRNKGNFPGRFSGRQFSNSRSEMNVSTLELGDSALYLCASSLGAGELFFGEGSRLTVL.

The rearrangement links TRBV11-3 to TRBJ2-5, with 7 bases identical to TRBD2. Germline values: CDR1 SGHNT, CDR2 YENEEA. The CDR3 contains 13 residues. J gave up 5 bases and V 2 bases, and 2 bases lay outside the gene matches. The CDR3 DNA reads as TGTGCCAGCAGCTTACGGCGGGGGGAGACCCAGTACTTC. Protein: CASSLRRGETQYF.

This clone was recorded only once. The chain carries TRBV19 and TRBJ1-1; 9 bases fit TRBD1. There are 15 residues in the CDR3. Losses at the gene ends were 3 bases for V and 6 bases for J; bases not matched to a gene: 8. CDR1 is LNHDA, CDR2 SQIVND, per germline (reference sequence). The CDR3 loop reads CASSMGGTGRPEAFF. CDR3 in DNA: TGTGCCAGTAGTATGGGAGGGACAGGGAGGCCTGAAGCTTTCTTT. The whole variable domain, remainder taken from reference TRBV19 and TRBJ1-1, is DGGITQSPKYLFRKEGQNVTLSCEQNLNHDAMYWYRQDPGQGLRLIYYSQIVNDFQKGDIAEGYSVSREKKESFPLTVTSAQKNPTAFYLCASSMGGTGRPEAFFGQGTRLTVV.

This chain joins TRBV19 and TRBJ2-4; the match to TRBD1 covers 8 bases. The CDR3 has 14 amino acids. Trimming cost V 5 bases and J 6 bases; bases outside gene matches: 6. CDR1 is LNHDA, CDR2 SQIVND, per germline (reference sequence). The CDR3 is CASSRTGKGNIQYF. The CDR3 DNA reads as TGTGCCAGTAGTCGGACAGGGAAAGGAAACATTCAGTACTTC.

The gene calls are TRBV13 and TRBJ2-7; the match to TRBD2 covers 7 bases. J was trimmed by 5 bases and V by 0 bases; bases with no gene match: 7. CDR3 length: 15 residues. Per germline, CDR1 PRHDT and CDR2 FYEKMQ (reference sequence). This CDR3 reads CASSLGVASGDEQYF. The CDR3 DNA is TGTGCCAGCAGCTTAGGAGTGGCTAGCGGCGACGAGCAGTACTTC.

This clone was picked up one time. This CDR3 reads CASSLGGVGTEAFF. DNA of the CDR3: TGTGCCAGCAGCCTAGGGGGCGTTGGAACTGAAGCTTTCTTT. The chain joins TRBV28 to TRBJ1-1; TRBD1 matches 7 bases. CDR1 and CDR2 (germline): MDHEN, SYDVKM. V shed 6 bases, J shed 5 bases, and the junction held 9 bases outside the gene matches. CDR3 length: 14 amino acids.

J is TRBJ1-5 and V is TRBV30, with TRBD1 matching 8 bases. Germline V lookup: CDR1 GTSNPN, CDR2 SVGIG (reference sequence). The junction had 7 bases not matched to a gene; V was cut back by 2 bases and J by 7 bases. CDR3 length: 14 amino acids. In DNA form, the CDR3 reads TGTGCCTGGAGTCGAGGACAGGGCTCACAGCCCCAGCATTTT. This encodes CAWSRGQGSQPQHF. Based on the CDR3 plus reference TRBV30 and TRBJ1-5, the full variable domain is SQTIHQWPATLVQPVGSPLSLECTVEGTSNPNLYWYRQAAGRGLQLLFYSVGIGQISSEVPQNLSASRPQDRQFILSSKKLLLSDSGFYLCAWSRGQGSQPQHFGDGTRLSIL.

CDR3 residues: CASSWEWAEQYF. The CDR3 bases are TGTGCCAGCAGTTGGGAGTGGGCCGAGCAGTACTTC. V and J are TRBV28 and TRBJ2-7, with D possibly matching TRBD2 (5 bases). The CDR3 length is 12 residues. V was cut by 4 bases and J by 6 bases, with 10 bases left in between. Germline-derived CDR1 and CDR2 are MDHEN and SYDVKM.

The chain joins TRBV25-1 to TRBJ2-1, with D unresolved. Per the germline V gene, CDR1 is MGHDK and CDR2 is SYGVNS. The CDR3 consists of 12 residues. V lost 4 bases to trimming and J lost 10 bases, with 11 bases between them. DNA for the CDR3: TGTGCCAGCAGTGTGAGAGGCCCGGAGCAGTTCTTC. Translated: CASSVRGPEQFF.

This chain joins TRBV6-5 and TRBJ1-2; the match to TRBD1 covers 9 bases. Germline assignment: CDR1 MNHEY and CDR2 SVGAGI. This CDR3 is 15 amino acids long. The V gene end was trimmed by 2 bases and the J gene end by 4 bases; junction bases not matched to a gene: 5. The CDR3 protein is CASSYRQGGFYGYTF. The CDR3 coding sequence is TGTGCCAGCAGTTACCGACAGGGGGGATTCTATGGCTACACCTTC.

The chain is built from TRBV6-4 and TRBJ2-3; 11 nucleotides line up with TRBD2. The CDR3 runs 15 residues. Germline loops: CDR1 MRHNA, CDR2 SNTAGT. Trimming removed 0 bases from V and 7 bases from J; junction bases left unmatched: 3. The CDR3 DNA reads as TGTGCCAGCAGTGACTCTAGCGGGGGGGCTTATACGCAGTATTTT. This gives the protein CASSDSSGGAYTQYF.

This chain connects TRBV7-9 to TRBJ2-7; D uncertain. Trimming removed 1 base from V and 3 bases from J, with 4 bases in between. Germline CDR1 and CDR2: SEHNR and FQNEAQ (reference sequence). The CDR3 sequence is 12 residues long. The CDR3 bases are TGTGCCAGCAGCTTAGACATCTACGAGCAGTACTTC. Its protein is CASSLDIYEQYF.